This T cell receptor beta chain was identified in a study of blood T cell repertoires in COVID-19. As for the study in general: COVID-19 samples, acute and convalescent, were from the United States, Italy and Spain. Sample material is recorded as cDNA or gDNA derived from T cells, B-cell-depleted T cells, or PBMCs.

In the original workflow: By means of reference gene primer amplification, nucleated cell counts were estimated. Libraries were prepared by immunoSEQ multiplex PCR; TCRdb keeps only in-frame clonotypes and omits some of them. D and trimming were read from the DNA, whereas the V and J calls and clone size are those reported in that table. The table records roughly 58,000 clones, approximately 84% of them present only once. Germline loops: CDR1 LNHDA, CDR2 SQIVND (reference sequence). The V and J ends lost 3 bases and 4 bases respectively, with 12 bases between them. The CDR3 is made up of 15 amino acids.

The chain couples TRBV19 to TRBJ2-2, with D possibly being TRBD1 (5 bases). The source material was peripheral blood. This receptor was taken from a man between 65 and 85 years old with active COVID-19. The CDR3 region is CASSMGRLSTGELFF. CDR3 bases: TGTGCCAGTAGTATGGGGCGACTTTCCACCGGGGAGCTGTTTTTT. The entire variable domain, with the rest obtained from reference TRBV19 and TRBJ2-2, is as follows: DGGITQSPKYLFRKEGQNVTLSCEQNLNHDAMYWYRQDPGQGLRLIYYSQIVNDFQKGDIAEGYSVSREKKESFPLTVTSAQKNPTAFYLCASSMGRLSTGELFFGEGSRLTVL.